This TCR beta chain was profiled in a study of blood T cell repertoires in COVID-19. About the study: The United States, Italy and Spain provided the acute and convalescent COVID-19 samples. From T cells, B-cell-depleted T cells, or PBMCs came the material, which was cDNA or gDNA.

The CDR3 runs 18 residues. The germline V gene has CDR1 SGDLS and CDR2 YYNGEE. V trimming: 2 bases; J trimming: 7 bases; junction bases outside the gene matches: 17. How the authors handled the data: Researchers report that nucleated cell counts were estimated from reference gene primer amplification. Sequencing was performed with immunoSEQ multiplex PCR; in TCRdb, only in-frame clones are kept and a portion is missing. D and trimming come from the DNA, and the V and J calls and clone size come from that table. The data contain approximately 80,000 clones, under 85% of them singletons. The material sequenced was peripheral blood. This TCR was recovered from a human donor in a cohort sampled during active COVID-19. This chain uses TRBV9 with TRBJ2-1, with 8 bases lining up with TRBD2. The CDR3 coding sequence is TGTGCCAGCAGCGTTGCGCCCTTGGGTCGGGGGGGCCCAAATGAGCAGTTCTTC. It is translated as CASSVAPLGRGGPNEQFF.